This is a list of T cell receptor beta chains from one sample in a study of T cell responses to AZD1222 COVID-19 vaccine. Assay used: immunoSEQ multiplex PCR; TCRdb lists only in-frame clones, some missing. The sample includes 75,000 to 90,000 clones, more than 75% seen only once; the top ten take around 21%. The sequences come from peripheral blood, collected on day 0 of AZD1222 vaccination. These receptors originate from an adult in good health. Both conserved end residues are part of each CDR3. D genes are given only for firm matches. Clone size is stated in some rows and not others, as once, few, many or a class when expanded.

D | J | length | V | size | DNA | CDR3
NA | TRBJ2-2 | 12 | TRBV2 | NA | TGTGCCAGCAGCGACCTCACCGGGGAGCTGTTTTTT | CASSDLTGELFF
NA | TRBJ2-5 | 15 | TRBV27 | NA | TGTGCCAGCAGAACGCGGGGGCCGTGGCAAGAGACCCAGTACTTC | CASRTRGPWQETQYF
TRBD2 | TRBJ2-4 | 18 | TRBV19 | NA | TGTGCCAGCAAGAATCTAGCGGGAGGCACCCTAGCCAAAAACATTCAGTACTTC | CASKNLAGGTLAKNIQYF
NA | TRBJ1-6 | 15 | TRBV5-5 | NA | TGTGCCAGCAGCCAGGAGGGGGTCTGGAATTCACCCCTCCACTTT | CASSQEGVWNSPLHF
NA | TRBJ2-3 | 13 | TRBV29-1 | NA | TGCAGCGCTCGCGGTAGCGGCACAGATACGCAGTATTTT | CSARGSGTDTQYF
NA | TRBJ1-1 | 13 | TRBV2 | NA | TGTGCCAGCAGTGAAGGGCCCGGCACTGAAGCTTTCTTT | CASSEGPGTEAFF
NA | TRBJ2-7 | 13 | TRBV5-1 | NA | TGCGCCAGCAGCTTGGGGCAGGGGTTCGAGCAGTACTTC | CASSLGQGFEQYF
TRBD1 | TRBJ1-5 | 17 | TRBV19 | NA | TGTGCCAGTAGTCCAAGGGACAGAAAATATAGCAATCAGCCCCAGCATTTT | CASSPRDRKYSNQPQHF
NA | TRBJ2-3 | 13 | TRBV12-3/TRBV12-4 | few | TGTGCCAGCAGTTCTGGAGAGGGAGATACGCAGTATTTT | CASSSGEGDTQYF
NA | TRBJ2-3 | 18 | TRBV21-1 | once | TGTGCCAGCAGCAAAGGGGGCTCCGGGACTAGGTCCACAGATACGCAGTATTTT | CASSKGGSGTRSTDTQYF
TRBD1 | TRBJ1-1 | 17 | TRBV5-4 | NA | TGTGCCAGCAGCCCGCCGGGACAGGGGACGGGAGGCACTGAAGCTTTCTTT | CASSPPGQGTGGTEAFF
NA | TRBJ2-7 | 11 | TRBV7-9 | NA | TGTGCCAGCAGTCTCACTACCGAGCAGTACTTC | CASSLTTEQYF
NA | TRBJ1-3 | 14 | TRBV14 | NA | TGTGCCAGCAGCCGGGGGTTCCTGGATCTCACCATATATTTT | CASSRGFLDLTIYF
NA | TRBJ2-3 | 15 | TRBV21-1 | NA | TGTGCCAGCAGCAAACGGGAAGGGGGCACAGATACGCAGTATTTT | CASSKREGGTDTQYF
NA | TRBJ1-1 | 17 | TRBV28 | NA | TGTGCCAGCAGTTCAGCCTCAGGGATTGGGGAGAACACTGAAGCTTTCTTT | CASSSASGIGENTEAFF
NA | TRBJ1-5 | 15 | TRBV24-1 | NA | TGTGCCACCAGTGACCGGGGGGCCAGGGATCAGCCCCAGCATTTT | CATSDRGARDQPQHF
TRBD1 | TRBJ2-6 | 17 | TRBV7-2 | NA | TGTGCCAGCAGCCCTCCGGCACCAGGGGGATTGGCCAACGTCCTGACTTTC | CASSPPAPGGLANVLTF
NA | TRBJ1-6 | 14 | TRBV2 | NA | TGTGCCAGCATGGACAGTCGCGGGTATTCACCCCTCCACTTT | CASMDSRGYSPLHF
NA | TRBJ2-2 | 16 | TRBV2 | NA | TGTGCCAGCAGTGATCTAGGGGCCCTTAACACCGGGGAGCTGTTTTTT | CASSDLGALNTGELFF
NA | TRBJ2-7 | 14 | TRBV7-9 | NA | TGTGCCAGCAGCTCAGCCGGGGATTCCTACGAGCAGTACTTC | CASSSAGDSYEQYF
NA | TRBJ1-2 | 14 | TRBV5-1 | NA | TGCGCCAGCAGCTCCCGGGACCTAGGGTATGGCTACACCTTC | CASSSRDLGYGYTF
NA | TRBJ2-5 | 15 | TRBV3-1/TRBV3-2 | few | TGTGCCAGCAGCTTGAGAGACCAGTACCAAGAGACCCAGTACTTC | CASSLRDQYQETQYF
TRBD1 | TRBJ1-5 | 15 | TRBV28 | few | TGTGCCAGTTTTACCCCAGGGGGCGCCGCTCAGCCCCAGCATTTT | CASFTPGGAAQPQHF
TRBD1 | TRBJ1-6 | 18 | TRBV15 | NA | TGTGCCACCAGCAGAGATCGAGGGGGGACAGGGGCAAATTCACCCCTCCACTTT | CATSRDRGGTGANSPLHF
NA | TRBJ2-1 | 12 | TRBV29-1 | NA | TGCAGCGACCCGGGACGGAACAATGAGCAGTTCTTC | CSDPGRNNEQFF
NA | TRBJ1-4 | 14 | TRBV2 | NA | TGTGCCAGCAGGGCCGACAGGATCAATGAAAAACTGTTTTTT | CASRADRINEKLFF
TRBD2 | TRBJ2-3 | 14 | TRBV6-5 | NA | TGTGCCAGCACTGGACTAGATGCTACAGATACGCAGTATTTT | CASTGLDATDTQYF
NA | TRBJ2-5 | 16 | TRBV15 | few | TGTGCCACCAGCAGAGGCCCTTTGGCGCCAGACCCAACCCAGTACTTC | CATSRGPLAPDPTQYF
TRBD1 | TRBJ2-5 | 14 | TRBV2 | NA | TGTGCCAGCAGTGGACAGGGCTACGGTGAGACCCAGTACTTC | CASSGQGYGETQYF